This T cell receptor (beta chain) was identified in a study of molecular identifiers for immune sequencing clone quantification. General study points: Barcode collisions between identical TCR molecules could shrink estimates of highly expanded clone sizes. Clonotypes topping 20 RNA copies carried over 97% of effector molecules but under 1% of naive ones.

TCRdb called the PCR reads again in MiXCR, with one record for every CDR3 protein. This repertoire shows approximately 670,000 distinct CDR3 sequences, just under 20% found once; its top ten account for 0.85%. Libraries from naive CD8 cells were generated from approximately 22,000 to 940,000 sorted cells (with 10%, 30% or 50% RNA). The CD8+CD4-CCR7+CD45RA+ phenotype defined the sorted naive CD8 T cells. This clonotype was seen repeatedly, ten times or more. Its target is not known. The V and J ends lost 1 base and 0 bases respectively, with 9 bases between them. The CDR3 has 15 residues. Germline V gene sequence: CDR1 LNHNV, CDR2 YYDKDF (reference sequence).

The clonotype was recovered from a human donor in good health. Some libraries in this study had Jurkat cell RNA spiked in. This chain connects TRBV15 to TRBJ1-1; D is undetermined. Sequencing used naive CD8+ T cells from blood, with Jurkat cell RNA spiked in. The subset is: FACS-sorted CD8+CD4-CCR7+CD45RA+ naive T cells. This CDR3 is CATSRAGVMNTEAFF. The DNA of the CDR3 is TGTGCCACCAGCAGAGCTGGGGTCATGAACACTGAAGCTTTCTTT.